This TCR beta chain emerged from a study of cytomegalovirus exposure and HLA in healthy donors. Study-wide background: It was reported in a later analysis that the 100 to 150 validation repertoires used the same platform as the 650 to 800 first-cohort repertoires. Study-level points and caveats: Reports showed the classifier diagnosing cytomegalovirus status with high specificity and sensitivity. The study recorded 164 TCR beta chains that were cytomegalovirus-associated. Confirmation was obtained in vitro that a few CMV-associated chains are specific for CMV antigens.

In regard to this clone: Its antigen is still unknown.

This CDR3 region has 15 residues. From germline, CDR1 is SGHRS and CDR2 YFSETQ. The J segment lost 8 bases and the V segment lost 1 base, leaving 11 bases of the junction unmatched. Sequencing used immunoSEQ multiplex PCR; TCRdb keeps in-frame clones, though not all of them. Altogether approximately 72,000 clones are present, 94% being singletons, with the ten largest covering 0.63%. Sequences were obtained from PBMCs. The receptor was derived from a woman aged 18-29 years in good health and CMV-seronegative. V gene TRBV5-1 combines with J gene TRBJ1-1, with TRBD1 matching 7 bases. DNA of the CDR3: TGCGCCAGCAGCTTGAGGGTTCAGGGGGGACAGGAAGCTTTCTTT. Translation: CASSLRVQGGQEAFF.